These 32 T cell receptor beta chains share one sample of origin, sequenced in a study of neurological immune-mediated disorders. TCRdb called the 5' RACE reads again in MiXCR, with one record for every CDR3 protein. The table records 72,000 or so distinct CDR3 sequences, about a sixth of them present only once. Specimen: PBMCs. Receptors were obtained from a woman between 35 and 50 years old in good health.

This clonotype was found many times. The CDR3 DNA follows: TGTGCCCAGGGTAGCGAGCAGTACGTC. This sequence encodes CAQGSEQYV. The chain links TRBV27 to TRBJ2-7; tentative D call: TRBD1 (5 bases). The CDR3 covers 9 residues. Germline CDR1 reads MNHEY; CDR2 reads SMNVEV (reference sequence). The V gene lost 11 bases and the J gene lost 6 bases, with 8 bases spanning the gap.

In its sample, this clonotype was seen many times. The rearrangement joins TRBV20-1 to TRBJ2-4, with 12 bases matching TRBD2. V gave up 3 bases and J gave up 15 bases; unmatched junction bases: 12. The CDR3 has 14 amino acids. CDR1 and CDR2 (germline): DFQATT, SNEGSKA (reference sequence). CDR3 bases: TGCAGTGCTAGTCCTGGGACTAGCGGGCCTTTTTGGTACTTC. Its protein product is CSASPGTSGPFWYF.

This clonotype was observed many times. V gene TRBV10-3 combines with J gene TRBJ1-2; 9 bases fit TRBD1. CDR1 is ENHRY, CDR2 SYGVKD, per germline. J was trimmed by 6 bases and V by 6 bases; bases with no gene match: 5. The CDR3 has 13 amino acids. The CDR3 is CAIRDDRGNGYTF. In DNA form, the CDR3 reads TGTGCCATCAGAGACGACAGGGGGAATGGCTACACCTTC.

This clonotype occurred once. V usage is TRBV19 and J usage is TRBJ2-7; D not certain. CDR1 is LNHDA and CDR2 is SQIVND in the germline V gene (reference sequence). The CDR3 runs 17 residues. V was shortened by 5 bases and J by 6 bases, with 26 bases between the two germline ends. The CDR3 sequence is CASSSYPLGRIPSEQYF. The CDR3 coding sequence is TGTGCCAGTAGTTCATACCCCCTCGGACGGATTCCTTCCGAGCAGTACTTC.

This clonotype was seen only a few times. This rearrangement joins TRBV20-1 to TRBJ1-5; D might be TRBD1 (6 bases). The germline V and J ends were trimmed by 2 bases and 4 bases, with 12 bases remaining between them. The CDR3 is 14 residues long. Germline-derived CDR1 and CDR2 are DFQATT and SNEGSKA (reference sequence). The DNA of the CDR3 is TGCAGTGCTAGACCCACAGGGCAAAATCAGCCCCAGCATTTT. Amino acids: CSARPTGQNQPQHF.

The table lists this clonotype with many counts. V usage is TRBV4-3 and J usage is TRBJ2-1, with 9 bases that match TRBD1. The germline CDR1 and CDR2 sequences are LGHNA and YSLEER. The CDR3 contains 15 residues. After removal of 5 bases from V and 0 bases from J, the junction contained 2 bases not matched to a gene. The chain's CDR3 is CASSSDRGSYNEQFF. DNA of the CDR3: TGCGCCAGCAGCTCGGACAGGGGCTCCTACAATGAGCAGTTCTTC.

This sequence joins TRBV5-1 and TRBJ2-7; 8 bases agree with TRBD1. J gave up 0 bases and V 3 bases, and 2 bases lay outside the gene matches. The CDR3 sequence is 14 residues long. Germline V lookup: CDR1 SGHRS, CDR2 YFSETQ. The CDR3 sequence is CASSSGGLSYEQYF. The CDR3 coding sequence is TGCGCCAGCAGCTCAGGGGGCCTCTCCTACGAGCAGTACTTC.

This clonotype was counted at least ten times. The chain recombines TRBV5-1 with TRBJ2-5; unclear D gene. From germline, CDR1 is SGHRS and CDR2 YFSETQ. This CDR3 is 16 amino acids long. The V end was cut by 1 base, the J end by 2 bases, with 15 bases between. The CDR3 DNA is TGCGCCAGCAGCTTGATGGGGTCGCTCTTTCAAGAGACCCAGTACTTC. Its protein product is CASSLMGSLFQETQYF.

The chain employs TRBV20-1 and TRBJ1-1; no clear D. Trimming stripped 6 bases from V and 1 base from J, with 9 bases between. The CDR3 contains 12 residues. In germline, CDR1 is DFQATT, CDR2 SNEGSKA (reference sequence). CDR3 DNA: TGCAGTGCCCAACGCTGGAACACTGAAGCTTTCTTT. This sequence encodes CSAQRWNTEAFF.

The sample holds many counts of this clonotype. The chain uses TRBV5-1 and TRBJ1-1, with unresolved D. The CDR3 totals 13 residues. CDR1 and CDR2 (germline): SGHRS, YFSETQ. V was trimmed by 4 bases and J by 6 bases, leaving 13 bases between them. CDR3 protein: CASSLTPRAEAFF. CDR3 nucleotide sequence: TGCGCCAGCAGCCTGACCCCACGGGCTGAAGCTTTCTTT.

This clonotype has at least ten counts. This chain uses TRBV7-2 with TRBJ2-2; D gene uncertain. There are 14 residues in the CDR3. CDR1 is SGHTA, CDR2 FQGNSA, per germline. V lost 1 base and J 1 base, leaving 4 bases between the germline ends. DNA for the CDR3: TGTGCCAGCAGCTTAGATAGGAACACCGGGGAGCTGTTTTTT. The encoded protein is CASSLDRNTGELFF.

This clonotype has a count of ten or more. The chain carries TRBV5-5 and TRBJ2-2; D uncertain. The CDR3 totals 12 residues. Between the trimmed V and J ends, which lost 2 bases and 3 bases, there was a span of 2 bases. Germline CDR1 and CDR2: SGHKS and YYEKEE (reference sequence). The CDR3 is CASSFDTGELFF. The CDR3 DNA follows: TGTGCCAGCAGCTTCGACACCGGGGAGCTGTTTTTT.

The V gene is TRBV12-3 or TRBV12-4, the J gene TRBJ2-2, with D unclear. The V end was cut by 1 base, the J end by 3 bases, with 6 bases between. This CDR3 region has 14 residues. This chain's CDR3 is CASSLVEYTGELFF. In nucleotides, the CDR3 is TGTGCCAGCAGTTTAGTAGAGTACACCGGGGAGCTGTTTTTT.

This clonotype was recorded at least ten times. The chain joins TRBV3-1 to TRBJ2-3; 9 bases map to TRBD2. The germline V gene has CDR1 LGHDT and CDR2 YNNKEL (reference sequence). The CDR3 runs 14 residues. J lost 8 bases, V lost 0 bases, and 3 bases had no gene match. DNA of the CDR3: TGTGCCAGCAGCCAAGATGGTAGCGGGGGTACGCAGTATTTT. Its translation is CASSQDGSGGTQYF.

This clonotype was recorded at least ten times. The chain carries TRBV20-1 and TRBJ1-3; tentative D call: TRBD1 (5 bases). The CDR3 runs to 12 residues. V lost 5 bases and J 7 bases, leaving 12 bases between the germline ends. In germline, CDR1 is DFQATT, CDR2 SNEGSKA (reference sequence). Here the CDR3 reads CSALQVGNTIYF. The DNA of the CDR3 is TGCAGTGCTTTACAGGTCGGGAACACCATATATTTT.

This clonotype was recorded at least ten times. The DNA for the CDR3 is TGCGCCAGCAGCTCCGGCAGGAACCAAGAGACCCAGTACTTC. As protein: CASSSGRNQETQYF. This chain connects TRBV5-1 to TRBJ2-5; D is unresolved. CDR1 is SGHRS and CDR2 is YFSETQ in the germline V gene. The CDR3 extends over 14 amino acids. Deletions cut 3 bases from V and 0 bases from J, with 9 bases between.

This clonotype was picked up many times. The V and J genes are TRBV24-1 and TRBJ2-1; the match to TRBD2 covers 14 bases. V trimming: 4 bases; J trimming: 3 bases; junction bases outside the gene matches: 7. The CDR3 has 18 residues. From germline, CDR1 is KGHDR and CDR2 SFDVKD. For the CDR3, the DNA is TGTGCCACCAGTGACTCCGGACTAGCGGGGGGATTCTACAATGAGCAGTTCTTC. Encoded protein: CATSDSGLAGGFYNEQFF.

This clonotype has at least ten counts. The V gene is TRBV27, the J gene TRBJ1-1; D is uncertain. CDR1 and CDR2 (germline): MNHEY, SMNVEV (reference sequence). CDR3 length: 15 amino acids. V lost 4 bases and J lost 6, with 18 bases in between. DNA for the CDR3: TGTGCCAGCAGTTCCGGAAAACTTATACAACCTGAAGCTTTCTTT. Its translation: CASSSGKLIQPEAFF.

The V call is TRBV27, the J call TRBJ2-5; D may correspond to TRBD1 or TRBD2 (7 bases each). Trimming shortened V by 2 bases and J by 5 bases, and 21 bases separated the two germline ends. CDR1 and CDR2 (germline): MNHEY, SMNVEV (reference sequence). CDR3 length: 17 residues. The chain's CDR3 is CASSLPRGTETSETQYF. The CDR3 DNA reads TGTGCCAGCAGTTTACCTAGAGGGACAGAGACTAGCGAGACCCAGTACTTC.

This sequence joins TRBV19 and TRBJ1-1; D is undetermined. The length of the CDR3 is 13 residues. Between the trimmed V and J ends, which lost 3 bases and 4 bases, there was a span of 9 bases. In germline, CDR1 is LNHDA, CDR2 SQIVND (reference sequence). CDR3 loop: CASSIYLTTEAFF. The CDR3 bases are TGTGCCAGTAGTATCTACTTGACCACTGAAGCTTTCTTT.

There are many counts of this clonotype. The chain employs TRBV5-5 and TRBJ2-7, with D possibly being TRBD2 (6 bases). The germline gives CDR1 SGHKS, CDR2 YYEKEE (reference sequence). CDR3 length: 16 amino acids. V lost 0 bases to trimming and J lost 0 bases, with 13 bases between them. CDR3 bases: TGTGCCAGCAGCTTGGGCGGGGCCTTCAGCTCCTACGAGCAGTACTTC. Translated, it gives CASSLGGAFSSYEQYF.

The J gene is TRBJ1-1, the V gene TRBV28; 11 nucleotides match TRBD1. This CDR3 spans 16 amino acids. V was clipped by 6 bases and J by 4 bases; unmatched bases: 10. Germline loops: CDR1 MDHEN, CDR2 SYDVKM. CDR3 loop: CASSRSGTGGATEAFF. DNA of the CDR3: TGTGCCAGCAGCCGATCCGGGACAGGGGGGGCCACTGAAGCTTTCTTT.

This clonotype occurred many times. V and J are TRBV20-1 and TRBJ2-3, with 10 positions matching TRBD2. Per germline, CDR1 DFQATT and CDR2 SNEGSKA (reference sequence). This CDR3 has 17 residues. The junction had 8 bases not matched to a gene; V was cut back by 0 bases and J by 2 bases. CDR3 nucleotides: TGCAGTGCTAGAGATCACGGAGCGGGGGGGAACACAGATACGCAGTATTTT. It encodes CSARDHGAGGNTDTQYF.

This clonotype was picked up many times. This rearrangement joins TRBV28 to TRBJ1-2, with D unresolved. V was clipped by 5 bases and J by 1 base, with 5 bases between them. This CDR3 is 12 amino acids long. The germline V gene has CDR1 MDHEN and CDR2 SYDVKM. The CDR3 loop reads CASSKINYGYTF. Written as DNA, the CDR3 is TGTGCCAGCAGTAAAATTAACTATGGCTACACCTTC.

This clonotype was observed many times. This chain joins TRBV5-1 and TRBJ2-1; TRBD2 agrees at 8 bases. Germline V gene lookup returns CDR1 SGHRS and CDR2 YFSETQ. The CDR3 has 15 residues. Trimming removed 0 bases from V and 9 bases from J; junction bases left unmatched: 8. As DNA, the CDR3 is TGCGCCAGCAGCTTGGAGGTAGCGGGGAACCTTGAGCAGTTCTTC. As protein: CASSLEVAGNLEQFF.

This clonotype has a count of ten or more. CDR3 nucleotides: TGTGCCAGCAGCCCCCATTTGGACAGGCTTACAGATACGCAGTATTTT. Amino acid sequence: CASSPHLDRLTDTQYF. The chain is built from TRBV3-1 and TRBJ2-3, with 7 bases that match TRBD1. The V gene end was trimmed by 4 bases and the J gene end by 3 bases; junction bases not matched to a gene: 10. The CDR3 runs to 16 residues. CDR1 and CDR2 (germline): LGHDT, YNNKEL (reference sequence).

The genes are TRBV20-1 and TRBJ1-1; D call uncertain. The CDR3 is made up of 13 amino acids. Germline values: CDR1 DFQATT, CDR2 SNEGSKA (reference sequence). Trimming stripped 0 bases from V and 4 bases from J, with 9 bases between. CDR3 sequence: CSARDLRRTEAFF. CDR3 DNA sequence: TGCAGTGCTAGAGATCTGAGGCGCACTGAAGCTTTCTTT.

This clonotype was observed many times. This chain joins TRBV24-1 and TRBJ2-2; possible D gene TRBD1, 6 bases. The V end was cut by 8 bases, the J end by 6 bases, with 12 bases between. The CDR3 has 13 residues. The germline CDR1 and CDR2 sequences are KGHDR and SFDVKD. The CDR3 reads CATTQGRSGELFF. The CDR3 nucleotides are TGTGCCACCACACAGGGCAGATCCGGGGAGCTGTTTTTT.

This chain uses TRBV11-2 with TRBJ2-3; D ambiguous. Trimming left V 5 bases short and J 0 bases short, with 9 bases between. This CDR3 spans 14 amino acids. Germline-derived CDR1 and CDR2 are SGHAT and FQNNGV. CDR3: CASSIQESTDTQYF. For the CDR3, the DNA is TGTGCCAGCAGCATTCAAGAGAGCACAGATACGCAGTATTTT.

The CDR3: CASSLLQGGEQYV. The CDR3, as DNA: TGTGCCAGCTCACTTTTACAGGGTGGCGAGCAGTACGTC. This rearrangement joins TRBV18 to TRBJ2-7; maybe TRBD1 (6 bases). V was cut by 4 bases and J by 6 bases, with 13 bases left in between. CDR1 is KGHSH and CDR2 is LQKENI in the germline V gene. CDR3 length equals 13 residues.

This clonotype was counted at least ten times. The chain links TRBV9 to TRBJ2-7; either TRBD1 or TRBD2 may supply D (6 bases each). V lost 3 bases to trimming and J lost 7 bases, with 17 bases between them. Germline V gene data show CDR1 as SGDLS and CDR2 as YYNGEE. This CDR3 region has 14 residues. Here the CDR3 reads CASSAGTSGAEQYF. CDR3 coding DNA: TGTGCCAGCAGCGCCGGGACCTCGGGGGCGGAGCAGTACTTC.

This clonotype was recorded at least ten times. The chain has TRBV20-1 and TRBJ1-2; D unresolved. Germline V gene lookup returns CDR1 DFQATT and CDR2 SNEGSKA (reference sequence). The CDR3 consists of 10 residues. Trimming took 5 bases from V and 8 from J, leaving 9 bases between them. The CDR3 DNA is TGCAGTGCTTACAGCTTGGGCTACACCTTC. Amino acid sequence: CSAYSLGYTF.